This TCR beta chain was identified during a study of vaccination effects on CD4 cells after COVID-19. In the study overall: Post-vaccine sampling occurred a median 72 days after the second dose. Wells of around 2.2 million PBMC each were grown with 8.5 to 10 IU/ml IL-2 and about 10 ug/ml peptides.

TCRdb's copy holds only in-frame clones and misses some; the assay was immunoSEQ multiplex PCR. The sample lists under 70,000 clones; around 70% were seen once. Remarks on this clone: Its antigen is undetermined.

This CDR3 spans 15 amino acids. Trimming left V 4 bases short and J 0 bases short, with 10 bases between. The germline V gene encodes CDR1 SGHRS and CDR2 YFSETQ. Scientists isolated CD4+ T cells after a roughly nine-day culture period ended. Every participant took two doses of the BNT162b2 or mRNA-1273 vaccine. This sequence was found in a human donor who received a COVID-19 vaccine. The sequencing here drew on CD4+ T cells from PBMCs cultured without peptide, taken after COVID-19 vaccination. The chain has TRBV5-1 and TRBJ1-4; D gene unclear. CDR3 region: CASSANAATNEKLFF. DNA of the CDR3: TGCGCCAGCAGCGCAAACGCGGCAACTAATGAAAAACTGTTTTTT.